The clone carrying this TCR beta chain was recorded many times. Each CDR3 protein is one row after TCRdb ran MiXCR on the 5' RACE reads. The table has 400,000 or so distinct CDR3 sequences, roughly 20% seen once; the top ten hold 18%. CDR3 length: 15 residues. The V gene lost 4 bases and the J gene lost 5 bases, with 17 bases spanning the gap. The germline gives CDR1 SEHNR, CDR2 FQNEAQ (reference sequence). These data come from a study of T cells after yellow fever vaccination. The material sequenced was PBMCs, taken before the yellow fever booster vaccination. The receptor's source is a man between 18 and 35 years old who received the YFV17D yellow fever vaccine. V usage is TRBV7-9 and J usage is TRBJ1-1, with D possibly being TRBD1 (6 bases). Here the CDR3 reads CASSSPTGARTEAFF. The CDR3 nucleotides are TGTGCCAGCAGCTCACCCACGGGGGCTAGGACTGAAGCTTTCTTT.